A selection of T cell receptor beta chains follows, all from one sample in a study of early T cells in non-severe SARS-CoV-2 infection. From the 5' RACE reads, TCRdb called clonotypes with MiXCR, one entry per CDR3 protein. The sample includes tens of thousands of distinct CDR3 sequences, approximately 14% of them seen just once. The source material was whole blood. The origin of the receptors is an adult who was a healthcare worker with PCR-confirmed SARS-CoV-2 infection or an uninfected control (not recorded which). The CDR3 runs from the conserved cysteine through the conserved F or W. D genes are given only for firm matches. Not every row has a clone size; where given, it reads once, few, many or a size class.

TRBV18,TRBJ1-1,.,TRBD1,CASSPGQDTEAFF,TGTGCCAGCTCACCGGGACAGGACACTGAAGCTTTCTTT
TRBV29-1,TRBJ1-2,.,.,CSVVGGIGYTF,TGCAGCGTTGTCGGCGGGATCGGCTACACCTTC
TRBV29-1,TRBJ2-3,few,TRBD2,CSVAGTSGGGDTQYF,TGCAGCGTTGCGGGGACTAGCGGGGGTGGAGATACGCAGTATTTT
TRBV7-2,TRBJ2-1,few,.,CASSLVGSQPNNEQFF,TGTGCCAGCAGCTTAGTAGGAAGTCAGCCAAACAATGAGCAGTTCTTC
TRBV5-1,TRBJ1-1,few,TRBD1,CASSLDRGRGHTEAFF,TGCGCCAGCAGCTTGGATAGGGGCAGGGGGCACACTGAAGCTTTCTTT
TRBV20-1,TRBJ1-1,.,.,CSANREGGYTEAFF,TGCAGTGCCAACCGGGAGGGGGGGTACACTGAAGCTTTCTTT
TRBV4-3,TRBJ1-5,.,.,CASSQARGGQPQHF,TGCGCCAGCAGCCAAGCCAGGGGAGGCCAGCCCCAGCATTTT
TRBV25-1,TRBJ2-5,few,TRBD2,CASSDTSGEETQYF,TGTGCCAGCAGTGACACTAGCGGGGAAGAGACCCAGTACTTC
TRBV11-2,TRBJ2-7,.,.,CASSLNQDITYEQYF,TGTGCCAGCAGCTTGAACCAGGACATTACCTACGAGCAGTACTTC
TRBV13,TRBJ2-5,.,.,CASSSLTDQETQHF,TGTGCCAGCAGCTCGTTGACAGACCAAGAGACCCAGCACTTC
TRBV3-1,TRBJ2-7,few,TRBD1,CASSWDRGHYEQYF,TGTGCCAGCAGCTGGGACAGGGGACACTACGAGCAGTACTTC
TRBV27,TRBJ1-1,few,.,CASRDRTRLNTEAFF,TGTGCCAGCAGGGACCGGACCCGATTGAACACTGAAGCTTTCTTT
TRBV6-2/TRBV6-3,TRBJ2-7,.,.,CASSYGWGTYEQYF,TGTGCCAGCAGTTACGGCTGGGGGACCTACGAGCAGTACTTC
TRBV28,TRBJ2-4,few,.,CASRAGDIQYF,TGTGCCAGCCGAGCCGGGGACATTCAGTACTTC
TRBV6-4,TRBJ2-3,few,TRBD2,CASSEDGGALDTQYF,TGTGCCAGCAGTGAAGACGGGGGGGCCTTAGATACGCAGTATTTT
TRBV2,TRBJ2-7,.,.,CASSEGQALYEQYF,TGTGCCAGCAGTGAAGGACAGGCCCTATACGAGCAGTACTTC
TRBV12-3/TRBV12-4,TRBJ2-7,few,.,CASSLVPGTHEQYF,TGTGCCAGCAGCCTGGTGCCGGGGACCCACGAGCAGTACTTC
TRBV3-1,TRBJ2-4,many,TRBD1,CASKQTGGGNIQYF,TGTGCCAGCAAGCAGACAGGGGGCGGAAACATTCAGTACTTC
TRBV2,TRBJ2-3,many,.,CASKTSSDTQYF,TGTGCCAGCAAGACTTCTTCAGATACGCAGTATTTT
TRBV7-2,TRBJ2-3,.,TRBD2,CASSYPGGRGPADTQYF,TGTGCCAGCAGCTACCCGGGGGGGCGGGGTCCCGCAGATACGCAGTATTTT
TRBV7-8,TRBJ2-5,many,.,CASSLVVQETQYF,TGTGCCAGCAGCTTAGTGGTACAAGAGACCCAGTACTTC
TRBV6-2/TRBV6-3,TRBJ2-7,.,.,CASSRDYEQYF,TGTGCCAGCAGCCGAGACTACGAGCAGTACTTC
TRBV5-1,TRBJ1-1,few,TRBD1,CASRPLRRQGGTEAFF,TGCGCCAGCAGGCCTTTGAGGAGACAGGGCGGCACTGAAGCTTTCTTT
TRBV4-3,TRBJ1-2,few,.,CASSQEISRGNHGYTF,TGCGCCAGCAGCCAAGAGATTTCTCGGGGGAACCATGGCTACACCTTC
TRBV19,TRBJ2-1,.,.,CASTPVGRYNEQFF,TGTGCCAGTACCCCCGTAGGGAGATACAATGAGCAGTTCTTC
TRBV7-3,TRBJ1-2,many,.,CASSLGGRAYGYTF,TGTGCCAGCAGCTTAGGAGGCAGGGCCTATGGCTACACCTTC
TRBV6-5,TRBJ2-2,few,.,CASSSGTRINTGELFF,TGTGCCAGCAGTTCCGGGACAAGAATAAACACCGGGGAGCTGTTTTTT
TRBV7-3,TRBJ1-2,few,TRBD1,CASSHGDSYGYTF,TGTGCCAGCAGCCACGGGGACAGCTATGGCTACACCTTC
TRBV20-1,TRBJ2-1,few,.,CSAAHRTAARTYNEQFF,TGCAGTGCTGCCCATCGGACGGCGGCGCGAACTTACAATGAGCAGTTCTTC
TRBV10-3,TRBJ2-7,few,.,CAISGPGQDEQYF,TGTGCCATCAGTGGTCCAGGGCAGGACGAGCAGTACTTC
TRBV12-3/TRBV12-4,TRBJ2-3,few,TRBD2,CASSPGGTNRNTQYF,TGTGCCAGCAGCCCGGGTGGGACTAACAGGAATACGCAGTATTTT
TRBV27,TRBJ1-2,many,.,CASSQRREGIDGYTF,TGTGCCAGCAGTCAACGCCGGGAGGGGATCGATGGCTACACCTTC
TRBV6-2/TRBV6-3,TRBJ2-1,many,TRBD2,CASSSGTSSYNEQFF,TGTGCCAGCAGTTCCGGGACTAGCTCCTACAATGAGCAGTTCTTC
TRBV3-1,TRBJ2-5,.,.,CASSPSQETQYF,TGTGCCAGCAGCCCAAGCCAAGAGACCCAGTACTTC
TRBV6-5,TRBJ2-3,.,.,CASSYSRRDLSTDTQYF,TGTGCCAGCAGTTACTCGAGGCGGGACCTCAGCACAGATACGCAGTATTTT
TRBV3-1,TRBJ2-3,.,.,CASSLLQGDTQYF,TGTGCCAGCAGCCTCCTTCAGGGAGATACGCAGTATTTT
TRBV11-2,TRBJ2-1,many,.,CASSLVGSFSYNEQFF,TGTGCCAGCAGCTTAGTCGGGTCCTTTTCCTACAATGAGCAGTTCTTC
TRBV10-3,TRBJ1-2,.,.,CAISRTDTYGYTF,TGTGCCATCAGTCGGACAGACACCTATGGCTACACCTTC
TRBV9,TRBJ2-6,.,.,CASSVWGARANVLTF,TGTGCCAGCAGCGTATGGGGGGCCCGGGCCAACGTCCTGACTTTC
TRBV20-1,TRBJ2-5,few,TRBD2,CSAIRTSGGETQYF,TGCAGTGCTATTCGGACTAGCGGGGGGGAGACCCAGTACTTC
TRBV20-1,TRBJ2-3,.,TRBD2,CSAQAGVTDTQYF,TGCAGTGCTCAAGCGGGGGTCACAGATACGCAGTATTTT
TRBV7-9,TRBJ1-6,medium-sized,.,CASSSGVGNSPLHF,TGTGCCAGCAGCTCAGGGGTTGGAAATTCACCCCTCCACTTT
TRBV6-2/TRBV6-3,TRBJ2-7,.,.,CASSRQTVQYF,TGTGCCAGCTCCAGGCAGACCGTGCAGTACTTC
TRBV20-1,TRBJ1-5,many,.,CSAGGKGNQPQHF,TGCAGTGCGGGGGGAAAGGGCAATCAGCCCCAGCATTTT
TRBV5-1,TRBJ2-1,few,.,CASSPGLLGNEQFF,TGCGCCAGCAGCCCAGGACTCCTGGGCAATGAGCAGTTCTTC